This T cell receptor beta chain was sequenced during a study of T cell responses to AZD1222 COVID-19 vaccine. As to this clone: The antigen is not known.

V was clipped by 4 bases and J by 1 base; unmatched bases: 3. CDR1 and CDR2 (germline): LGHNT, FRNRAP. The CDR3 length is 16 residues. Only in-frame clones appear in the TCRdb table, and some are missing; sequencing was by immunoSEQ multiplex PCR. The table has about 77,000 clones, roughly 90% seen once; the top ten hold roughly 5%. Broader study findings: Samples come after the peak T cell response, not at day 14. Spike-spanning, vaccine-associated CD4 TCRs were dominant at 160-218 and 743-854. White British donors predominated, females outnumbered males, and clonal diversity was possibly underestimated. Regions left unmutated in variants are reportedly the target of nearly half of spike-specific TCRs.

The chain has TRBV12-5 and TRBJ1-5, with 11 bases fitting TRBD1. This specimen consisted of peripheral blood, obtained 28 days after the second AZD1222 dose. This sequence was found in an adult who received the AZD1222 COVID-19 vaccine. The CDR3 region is CASGSGTGGSNQPQHF. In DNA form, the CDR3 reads TGTGCTAGTGGTTCCGGGACAGGGGGAAGCAATCAGCCCCAGCATTTT.